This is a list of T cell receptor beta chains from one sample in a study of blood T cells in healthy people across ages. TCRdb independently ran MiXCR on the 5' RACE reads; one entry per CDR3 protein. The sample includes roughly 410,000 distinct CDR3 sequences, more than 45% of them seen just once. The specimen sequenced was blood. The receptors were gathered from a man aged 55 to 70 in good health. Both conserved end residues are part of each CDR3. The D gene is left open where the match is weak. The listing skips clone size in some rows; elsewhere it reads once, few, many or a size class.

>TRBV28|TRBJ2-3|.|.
TGTGCCAGCAGCCCAGGGATAACCACAGGTACGCAGTATTTT
CASSPGITTGTQYF
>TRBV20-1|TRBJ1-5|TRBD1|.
TGCAGTGCTAGAATCCCCGGGACAGGGTTTGGTAGCAATCAGCCCCAGCATTTT
CSARIPGTGFGSNQPQHF
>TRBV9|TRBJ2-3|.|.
TGTGCCAGCAGCCTCGCTGCAGGTTCACGCACAGATACGCAGTATTTT
CASSLAAGSRTDTQYF
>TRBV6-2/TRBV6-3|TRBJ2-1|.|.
TGTGTCAGCAGTTACTTCGGGGGAGGCGGATACAATGAGCAGTTCTTC
CVSSYFGGGGYNEQFF
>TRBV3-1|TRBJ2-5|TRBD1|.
TGTGCCAGCAGCCCGACAGGGGTCGAAGAGACCCAGTACTTC
CASSPTGVEETQYF
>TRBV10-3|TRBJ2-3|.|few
TGTGCCATCAGTGATTCCCAGGGGAGGACAGATACGCAGTATTTT
CAISDSQGRTDTQYF
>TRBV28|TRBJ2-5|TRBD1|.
TGTGCCAGCAGTGCCCCCGGGACAGGGGAAGAGACCCAGTACTTC
CASSAPGTGEETQYF
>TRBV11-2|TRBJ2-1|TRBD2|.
TGTGCCAGCAGCTCCCAAGGACTAGCGGGGGGAAATGAGCAGTTCTTC
CASSSQGLAGGNEQFF
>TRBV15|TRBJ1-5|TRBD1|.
TGTGCCACCCGGGTCGACAGGGAGGGAGGCAATCAGCCCCAGCATTTT
CATRVDREGGNQPQHF
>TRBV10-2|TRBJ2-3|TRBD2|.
TGCGCCACAGATAGCGGGGTTAGTACAGATACGCAGTATTTT
CATDSGVSTDTQYF
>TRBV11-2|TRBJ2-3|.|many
TGTGCCAGCAACCAGGGGCGGGTAACAGATACGCAGTATTTT
CASNQGRVTDTQYF
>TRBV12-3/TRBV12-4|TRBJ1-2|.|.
TGTGCCAGCAGTATTCAGGCTGTCTATGGCTACACCTTC
CASSIQAVYGYTF
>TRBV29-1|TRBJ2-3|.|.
TGCAGCGTACGTCCTGGACCAACCACAGATGCGCAGTATTTT
CSVRPGPTTDAQYF
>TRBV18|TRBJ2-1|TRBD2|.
TGTGCCAGCTCACCAGAGACTAGCGGGAGATCTGAGCAGTTCTTC
CASSPETSGRSEQFF
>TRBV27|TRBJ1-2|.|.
TGTGCCAGCAGTTTATCAGGGCAGGTGGGGGGCTACACCTTC
CASSLSGQVGGYTF
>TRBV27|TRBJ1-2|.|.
TGTGCCAGCAGTTTATCGACTCACTATGGCTACACCTTC
CASSLSTHYGYTF
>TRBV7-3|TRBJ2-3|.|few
TGTGCCAGCAGCGCCCGCGAGGTCCTGGGCACAGATACGCAGTATTTT
CASSAREVLGTDTQYF
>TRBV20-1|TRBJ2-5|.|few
TGCAGTGCTAGGGGCAGTGAGACCCAGTACTTC
CSARGSETQYF
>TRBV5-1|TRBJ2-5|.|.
TGCGCCAGCAGCCCGAACCACAGGGTAGGAGAGACCCAGTACTTC
CASSPNHRVGETQYF
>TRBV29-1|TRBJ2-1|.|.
TGCAGCGTTGACGTACCCCCGTTCTTC
CSVDVPPFF
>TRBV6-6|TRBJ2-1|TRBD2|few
TGTGCCAGCAATCTAGCGGGACCGGGGGAGCAGTTCTTC
CASNLAGPGEQFF
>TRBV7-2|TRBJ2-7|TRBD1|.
TGTGCCAGCAGCTTAGGGGGACAGGGGAAATCCTACGAGCAGTACTTC
CASSLGGQGKSYEQYF
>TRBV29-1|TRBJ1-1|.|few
TGCAGCGTCCAGACCAGGGGTTGGGACACTGAAGCTTTCTTT
CSVQTRGWDTEAFF
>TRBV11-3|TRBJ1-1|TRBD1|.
TGTGCCAGCAGCTCAGGGGGCCGGGGGGAAGCTTTCTTT
CASSSGGRGEAFF
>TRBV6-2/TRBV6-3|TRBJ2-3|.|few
TGTGCCAGCAGTTACCGGTTACGTCAGGCCGAATCCACAGATACGCAGTATTTT
CASSYRLRQAESTDTQYF
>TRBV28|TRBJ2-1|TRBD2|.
TGTGCCAGCAGGCTTATCAACGGGGGGGTTGAGCAGTTCTTC
CASRLINGGVEQFF
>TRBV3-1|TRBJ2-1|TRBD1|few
TGTGCCAGCAGCCCGGGACAGGGGGCATTGGATGAGCAGTTCTTC
CASSPGQGALDEQFF
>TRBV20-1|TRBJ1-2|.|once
TGCAGTGCTAGAGAAGGACGAGGGGGGGGATATGGCTACACCTTC
CSAREGRGGGYGYTF
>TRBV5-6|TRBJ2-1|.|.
TGTGCCAGCAGCACCGGAGCGCGCTGGGGTGAGCAGTTCTTC
CASSTGARWGEQFF
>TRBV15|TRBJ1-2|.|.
TGTGCCACCAGCAGGGAGACGGGGGGAAAGGGATATGGCTACACCTTC
CATSRETGGKGYGYTF
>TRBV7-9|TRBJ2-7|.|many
TGTGCCAGCAGCCTTAGGGGGATTGTCTACGAGCAGTACTTC
CASSLRGIVYEQYF
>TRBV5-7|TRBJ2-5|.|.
TGTGCCAGCAGCTTGATGCAGGGGAAAGAGACCCAGTACTTC
CASSLMQGKETQYF
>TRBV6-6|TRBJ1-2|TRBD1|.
TGTGCCAGCAGCAGACAGGGGTTTGGCTATGGCTACACCTTC
CASSRQGFGYGYTF
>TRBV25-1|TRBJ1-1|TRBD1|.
TGTGCCAGCAGTACTAACACAGGGGCCAAGGGTGAAGCTTTCTTT
CASSTNTGAKGEAFF
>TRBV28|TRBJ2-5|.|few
TGTGCCAGCAGTGCCGACAGGCGTAGAGAGACCCAGTACTTC
CASSADRRRETQYF
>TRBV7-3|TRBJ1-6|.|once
TGTGCCAGCAGCTTAATTGCCTCGAGGAATTCACCCCTCCACTTT
CASSLIASRNSPLHF
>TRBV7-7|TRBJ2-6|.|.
TGTGCTAGCACCCAATCGGGTCATCCAGCTGGGGCCAACGTCCTGACTTTC
CASTQSGHPAGANVLTF
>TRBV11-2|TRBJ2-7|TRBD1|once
TGTGCCAGCAGCACCGACAGGGCCAGCTCCTACGAGCAGTACTTC
CASSTDRASSYEQYF
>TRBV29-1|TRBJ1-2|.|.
TGCAGCGTACTGACAGGTGGGAGGCCCTATGGCTACACCTTC
CSVLTGGRPYGYTF
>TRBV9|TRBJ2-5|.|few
TGTGCCAGCAGCGTAGCTACGGCCGAACAAGAGACCCAGTACTTC
CASSVATAEQETQYF